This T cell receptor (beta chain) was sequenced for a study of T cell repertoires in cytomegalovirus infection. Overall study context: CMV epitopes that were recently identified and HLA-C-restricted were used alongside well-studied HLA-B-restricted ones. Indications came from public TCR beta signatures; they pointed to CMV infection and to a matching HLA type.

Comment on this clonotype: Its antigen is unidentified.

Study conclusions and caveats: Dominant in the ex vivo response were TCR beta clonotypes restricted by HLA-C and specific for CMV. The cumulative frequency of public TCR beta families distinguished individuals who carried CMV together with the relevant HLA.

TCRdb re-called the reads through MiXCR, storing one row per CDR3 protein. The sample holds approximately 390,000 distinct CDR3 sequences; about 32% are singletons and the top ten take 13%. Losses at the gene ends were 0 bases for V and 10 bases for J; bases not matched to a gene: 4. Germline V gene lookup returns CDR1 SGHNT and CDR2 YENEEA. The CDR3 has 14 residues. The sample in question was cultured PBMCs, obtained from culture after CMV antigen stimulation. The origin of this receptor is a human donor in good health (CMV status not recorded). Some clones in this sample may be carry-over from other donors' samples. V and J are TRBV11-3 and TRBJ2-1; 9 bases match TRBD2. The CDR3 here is CASSLEREGLEQFF. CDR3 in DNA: TGTGCCAGCAGCTTAGAGCGGGAGGGCTTGGAGCAGTTCTTC.